These 14 T cell receptor beta chains were all obtained from the same sample, sequenced in a study of T cell responses to AZD1222 COVID-19 vaccine. TCRdb's copy holds only in-frame clones and misses some; the assay was immunoSEQ multiplex PCR. The sample holds 84,000 or so clones, roughly nine tenths seen once. This specimen was peripheral blood, taken on day 0 of AZD1222 vaccination. The source is an adult in good health.

The rearrangement uses TRBV7-2 and TRBJ2-5; D might be TRBD1 (6 bases). CDR3 length: 14 amino acids. V lost 5 bases, J lost 1 base, and 11 bases lay in between. Germline CDR1 is SGHTA and CDR2 is FQGNSA. CDR3 coding DNA: TGTGCCAGCAGCGACAGGCTTAGCCAAGAGACCCAGTACTTC. Translation: CASSDRLSQETQYF.

V and J are TRBV19 and TRBJ2-5; 8 bases are a match to TRBD1. The CDR3 totals 15 residues. V dropped 0 bases and J dropped 4; count of bases not matched to a gene: 4. The germline V gene has CDR1 LNHDA and CDR2 SQIVND (reference sequence). CDR3 residues: CASSIEGRGPETQYF. The CDR3 nucleotides are TGTGCCAGTAGTATAGAAGGCAGGGGGCCAGAGACCCAGTACTTC.

This chain links TRBV19 with TRBJ1-5; D might be TRBD1 (5 bases). Trimming removed 0 bases from V and 2 bases from J, with 8 bases in between. Looked up from germline, CDR1 is LNHDA and CDR2 is SQIVND (reference sequence). CDR3 size: 15 residues. The chain's CDR3 is CASSIEGVGNQPQHF. The CDR3 nucleotides are TGTGCCAGTAGTATAGAAGGGGTAGGCAATCAGCCCCAGCATTTT.

The chain recombines TRBV7-3 with TRBJ1-1; D is unclear. V gave up 2 bases and J gave up 4 bases, with 11 bases separating them. The germline V gene has CDR1 SGHTA and CDR2 FQGTGA. This CDR3 is 14 amino acids long. Here the CDR3 DNA reads TGTGCCAGCAGCTTAGGTACAACGGGCACTGAAGCTTTCTTT. This gives the protein CASSLGTTGTEAFF.

The chain carries TRBV5-1 and TRBJ2-1; 8 positions agree with TRBD1. CDR3 length equals 14 residues. Germline assignment: CDR1 SGHRS and CDR2 YFSETQ. V shed 4 bases and J 5 bases; nucleotides not matched to a gene: 5. CDR3 region: CASSPGTGNNEQFF. The CDR3 DNA reads TGCGCCAGCAGCCCGGGGACAGGCAACAATGAGCAGTTCTTC.

The V and J genes are TRBV27 and TRBJ2-3; D is perhaps TRBD2 (5 bases). Germline CDR1 and CDR2: MNHEY and SMNVEV (reference sequence). The CDR3 consists of 12 residues. The V gene lost 3 bases and the J gene lost 8 bases, with 9 bases spanning the gap. CDR3: CASSFGESTQYF. The CDR3 region has the DNA TGTGCCAGCAGTTTTGGGGAGAGTACGCAGTATTTT.

The J gene is TRBJ2-6, the V gene TRBV6-2 or TRBV6-3; D is perhaps TRBD1 (6 bases). This CDR3 is 19 amino acids long. From germline, CDR1 is MNHEY and CDR2 SVGEGT. Deletions cut 6 bases from V and 2 bases from J, with 23 bases between. CDR3 coding DNA: TGTGCCAGCAGCAACCCCCCCAGGGGAGCCCTGACTGGGGCCAACGTCCTGACTTTC. Translated, it gives CASSNPPRGALTGANVLTF.

The chain combines TRBV28 with TRBJ1-4, with D tentatively TRBD1 (6 bases). CDR3 length equals 16 residues. The germline V and J ends were trimmed by 4 bases and 0 bases, with 12 bases remaining between them. Looked up from germline, CDR1 is MDHEN and CDR2 is SYDVKM. The CDR3 is CASSSRTVATNEKLFF. CDR3 DNA: TGTGCCAGCAGTTCACGGACAGTTGCAACTAATGAAAAACTGTTTTTT.

The chain couples TRBV5-1 to TRBJ1-1; 8 bases fit TRBD1. The junction had 7 bases not matched to a gene; V was cut back by 4 bases and J by 5 bases. CDR3 length: 14 amino acids. Germline V lookup: CDR1 SGHRS, CDR2 YFSETQ. The CDR3 is CASSTTGVQTEAFF. The CDR3 nucleotides are TGCGCCAGCAGCACGACAGGGGTTCAAACTGAAGCTTTCTTT.

The genes are TRBV4-1 and TRBJ1-2; D is possibly TRBD1 (5 bases). CDR3 length: 13 residues. Between the trimmed V and J ends, which lost 10 bases and 2 bases, there was a span of 14 bases. Germline CDR1 reads MGHRA; CDR2 reads YSYEKL. As DNA, the CDR3 is TGCGCCACCCGGGGACGTCTAAACTATGGCTACACCTTC. Translation: CATRGRLNYGYTF.

The chain recombines TRBV5-4 with TRBJ2-7; perhaps TRBD1 as D (5 bases). There are 14 residues in the CDR3. The germline gives CDR1 SGHNT, CDR2 YYREEE (reference sequence). V shed 4 bases and J shed 2 bases, with 13 bases lying between them. As DNA, the CDR3 is TGTGCCAGCAGCCGACCGACAGATGCCTACGAGCAGTACTTC. Translated, it gives CASSRPTDAYEQYF.

V is TRBV3-1 (or the pseudogene TRBV3-2) and J is TRBJ1-4; D gene uncertain. This CDR3 contains 13 residues. CDR1 is LGHDT, CDR2 YNNKEL, per germline (reference sequence). V was clipped by 4 bases and J by 8 bases, with 11 bases between them. Written as DNA, the CDR3 is TGTGCCAGCAGCCGTCCCGGCGGAGAAAAACTGTTTTTT. This translates into CASSRPGGEKLFF.

The genes are TRBV18 and TRBJ2-7, with 11 bases lining up with TRBD1. The CDR3 sequence is 15 residues long. After removal of 3 bases from V and 5 bases from J, the junction contained 6 bases not matched to a gene. From germline, CDR1 is KGHSH and CDR2 LQKENI. CDR3 DNA sequence: TGTGCCAGCTCACCGCCGGGACAGGGGGTCCACGAGCAGTACTTC. Protein sequence: CASSPPGQGVHEQYF.

The V and J genes are TRBV5-4 and TRBJ1-1; no clear D. Trimming pared 4 bases from V and 1 base from J, leaving 8 bases between. CDR1 is SGHNT and CDR2 is YYREEE in the germline V gene (reference sequence). The CDR3 has 13 residues. The CDR3 nucleotides are TGTGCCAGCAGCCCCGGGAAGAACACTGAAGCTTTCTTT. It specifies CASSPGKNTEAFF.